This T cell receptor beta chain was documented in a study of breast tumors, draining lymph nodes, adjacent tissues. Regarding this clonotype: Its antigen remains unknown.

The V end lost 3 bases, the J end lost 6 bases, and 12 bases lay between the germline ends. This CDR3 is built from 13 residues. The germline gives CDR1 SQVTM, CDR2 ANQGSEA. General observations from the study: Tumor and nontumor repertoires were significantly more similar in luminal-like than in basal-like breast cancer. Compared with lymph nodes, tumors were less diverse; compared with nontumor tissue, more.

TCRdb reanalysed the multiplex PCR reads using MiXCR and keeps one entry per CDR3 protein. The sample has 45,000 to 65,000 distinct CDR3 sequences; about 40% are singletons. This sequence originates from a female donor with breast cancer. Some clones in this sample may be carry-over from other donors' samples. The V and J genes are TRBV29-1 and TRBJ2-1; D not certain. What was sequenced was breast tumor tissue. CDR3: CSVDRGEPNEQFF. CDR3 coding DNA: TGCAGCGTTGATAGAGGAGAACCCAATGAGCAGTTCTTC.